The 18 T cell receptor beta chains below all came from one sample that was sequenced in a study of blood T cell repertoires in COVID-19. Assay used: immunoSEQ multiplex PCR; TCRdb lists only in-frame clones, some missing. The data hold over 130,000 clones, with over 75% observed a single time. Sequencing used PBMCs or T cells enriched from blood (not recorded which). The receptors here all came from a man in his fifties or sixties in a cohort exposed to, infected with or recovered from COVID-19 (not recorded which).

The rearrangement joins TRBV15 to TRBJ2-3; 7 bases map to TRBD2. After removal of 0 bases from V and 0 bases from J, the junction contained 12 bases not matched to a gene. Germline V gene data show CDR1 as LNHNV and CDR2 as YYDKDF (reference sequence). This CDR3 comprises 19 residues. The CDR3 loop is CATSRDWEGQRGSTDTQYF. Written as DNA, the CDR3 is TGTGCCACCAGCAGAGATTGGGAAGGGCAGCGGGGTAGCACAGATACGCAGTATTTT.

The chain recombines TRBV4-2 with TRBJ1-4; D not resolved. V was pared by 4 bases and J by 5 bases, with 8 bases between. This CDR3 is 13 amino acids long. The germline V gene encodes CDR1 LGHNA and CDR2 YNFKEQ. CDR3 sequence (DNA): TGTGCCAGCAGCCGGGAGCGGAATGAAAAACTGTTTTTT. It yields the protein CASSRERNEKLFF.

The chain is built from TRBV19 and TRBJ2-2, with D possibly TRBD1 on 6 matching bases. The V gene lost 4 bases and the J gene lost 3 bases, with 9 bases spanning the gap. The CDR3 length is 14 residues. From germline, CDR1 is LNHDA and CDR2 SQIVND (reference sequence). In DNA, the CDR3 is TGTGCCAGTAGTAGTCCAGGGGACACCGGGGAGCTGTTTTTT. It codes for CASSSPGDTGELFF.

The rearrangement joins TRBV18 to TRBJ1-1; D remains unclear. The CDR3 has 16 amino acids. Trimming removed 3 bases at V and 4 bases at J, with 18 bases between. Germline lookup yields CDR1 KGHSH and CDR2 LQKENI. This CDR3 reads CASSPNPAGSSTEAFF. The CDR3 nucleotides read TGTGCCAGCTCACCTAACCCGGCGGGGTCGAGCACTGAAGCTTTCTTT.

The V call is TRBV19, the J call TRBJ2-1; 10 positions match TRBD2. Per germline, CDR1 LNHDA and CDR2 SQIVND (reference sequence). The V and J ends lost 5 bases and 6 bases, in that order; junction bases with no gene match: 13. The CDR3 is 17 amino acids. DNA for the CDR3: TGTGCCAGTAGTCGCCCCAAGGAGCGGGGGGGGATCAATGAGCAGTTCTTC. Its protein product is CASSRPKERGGINEQFF. The variable domain in full, with the rest retrieved from reference TRBV19 and TRBJ2-1, is DGGITQSPKYLFRKEGQNVTLSCEQNLNHDAMYWYRQDPGQGLRLIYYSQIVNDFQKGDIAEGYSVSREKKESFPLTVTSAQKNPTAFYLCASSRPKERGGINEQFFGPGTRLTVL.

This clone was picked up a small number of times. V and J are TRBV18 and TRBJ1-1; maybe TRBD1 (6 bases). The CDR3 has 12 amino acids. V lost 3 bases, J lost 8 bases, and 10 bases lay in between. Germline CDR1 is KGHSH and CDR2 is LQKENI. CDR3 amino acids: CASSPQQGEAFF. The CDR3 DNA sequence: TGTGCCAGCTCACCCCAACAGGGAGAAGCTTTCTTT.

This clone was seen only a few times. V usage is TRBV27 and J usage is TRBJ1-6; 10 nucleotides align to TRBD1. This CDR3 region has 18 residues. Germline V gene sequence: CDR1 MNHEY, CDR2 SMNVEV (reference sequence). The V segment lost 2 bases and the J segment 10 bases; nucleotides outside the gene matches: 14. CDR3 sequence reads: CASSLLSAWDRGRSPLHF. As DNA, the CDR3 is TGTGCCAGCAGTTTACTCTCCGCCTGGGACAGGGGTCGATCACCCCTCCACTTT.

The genes are TRBV4-1 and TRBJ2-4; D possibly corresponds to TRBD2 (5 bases). This CDR3 comprises 16 residues. Germline assignment: CDR1 MGHRA and CDR2 YSYEKL. Trimming removed 0 bases from V and 1 base from J, with 10 bases in between. The CDR3 here is CASSQDDGGAKNIQYF. Written as DNA, the CDR3 is TGCGCCAGCAGCCAAGATGATGGCGGGGCCAAAAACATTCAGTACTTC.

V is TRBV5-1 and J is TRBJ2-1, with 7 bases fitting TRBD2. CDR3 length equals 13 residues. With V trimmed by 4 bases and J by 7 bases, 5 bases remained unmatched. CDR1 and CDR2 from the germline V gene are SGHRS and YFSETQ. This CDR3 reads CASSLGTTNEQFF. The CDR3 DNA reads as TGCGCCAGCAGCCTAGGGACTACAAATGAGCAGTTCTTC.

The chain carries TRBV7-8 and TRBJ1-2; D may be TRBD1 (6 bases). The germline V gene encodes CDR1 SGHVS and CDR2 FQNEAQ. The CDR3 is 16 amino acids. Trimming removed 5 bases at V and 2 bases at J, with 18 bases between. For the CDR3, the DNA is TGTGCCAGCAGCCCTGGGGGGGCCTTCACCAACTATGGCTACACCTTC. As protein: CASSPGGAFTNYGYTF.

The V and J genes are TRBV19 and TRBJ2-7; 9 nucleotides align to TRBD1. V lost 3 bases, J lost 3 bases, and 0 bases stayed unmatched. This CDR3 comprises 13 residues. Germline V lookup: CDR1 LNHDA, CDR2 SQIVND (reference sequence). The DNA for the CDR3 is TGTGCCAGTAGTATGGGACAGGGCTACGAGCAGTACTTC. This gives the protein CASSMGQGYEQYF.

The chain is built from TRBV6-2 or TRBV6-3 and TRBJ1-1, with D possibly being TRBD1 (5 bases). The length of the CDR3 is 15 residues. Germline CDR1 and CDR2: MNHEY and SVGEGT. V was cut by 2 bases and J by 0 bases, with 10 bases left in between. CDR3 loop: CASSYSRQLNTEAFF. The CDR3 coding sequence is TGTGCCAGCAGTTACAGTAGACAGTTGAACACTGAAGCTTTCTTT.

J is TRBJ2-2 and V is TRBV19, with D tentatively TRBD1 (6 bases). This CDR3 has 17 residues. Trimming removed 7 bases at V and 5 bases at J, with 23 bases between. Looked up from germline, CDR1 is LNHDA and CDR2 is SQIVND (reference sequence). The CDR3 protein is CASTPREGQGLTGELFF. The CDR3 bases are TGTGCCAGTACCCCTAGAGAGGGGCAGGGGTTGACCGGGGAGCTGTTTTTT.

The chain employs TRBV24-1 and TRBJ2-5, with 8 bases fitting TRBD1. V dropped 9 bases and J dropped 0; count of bases not matched to a gene: 5. This CDR3 has 14 amino acids. Germline CDR1 and CDR2: KGHDR and SFDVKD. The CDR3 is CATQDRADQETQYF. Written as DNA, the CDR3 is TGTGCCACCCAGGACAGGGCCGACCAAGAGACCCAGTACTTC.

The gene calls are TRBV12-5 and TRBJ1-2; TRBD1 is a possible D gene (5 bases). This CDR3 is 13 amino acids long. CDR1 LGHNT and CDR2 FRNRAP come from the germline V gene. V was cut by 4 bases and J by 2 bases, with 8 bases left in between. As DNA, the CDR3 is TGTGCTAGTGGTTGGGGGGGGAACTATGGCTACACCTTC. Amino acids: CASGWGGNYGYTF.

This clone was picked up one time. The rearrangement uses TRBV7-8 and TRBJ2-7, with a weak D call TRBD1 (7 bases). Germline lookup yields CDR1 SGHVS and CDR2 FQNEAQ. The V and J ends lost 4 bases and 2 bases respectively, with 15 bases between them. The CDR3 has 15 amino acids. This chain's CDR3 is CASSSRGDPTYEQYF. CDR3 nucleotide sequence: TGTGCCAGCAGCTCCAGGGGGGATCCTACCTACGAGCAGTACTTC.

The chain joins TRBV11-2 to TRBJ2-3; TRBD2 agrees at 9 bases. V shed 1 base, J shed 5 bases, and the junction held 7 bases outside the gene matches. There are 16 residues in the CDR3. Germline V gives CDR1 SGHAT, CDR2 FQNNGV. The CDR3 bases are TGTGCCAGCAGCTTAGTTAGCGGGGGCCCTCGAGATACGCAGTATTTT. Encoded protein: CASSLVSGGPRDTQYF.

The chain recombines TRBV6-2 or TRBV6-3 with TRBJ2-5, with 9 bases fitting TRBD2. Looked up from germline, CDR1 is MNHEY and CDR2 is SVGEGT. The V and J ends lost 5 bases and 5 bases, in that order; junction bases with no gene match: 9. This CDR3 is built from 15 residues. The CDR3 sequence: CASSPLAGSEETQYF. The CDR3 DNA reads as TGTGCCAGCAGTCCCCTAGCGGGGTCGGAGGAGACCCAGTACTTC.